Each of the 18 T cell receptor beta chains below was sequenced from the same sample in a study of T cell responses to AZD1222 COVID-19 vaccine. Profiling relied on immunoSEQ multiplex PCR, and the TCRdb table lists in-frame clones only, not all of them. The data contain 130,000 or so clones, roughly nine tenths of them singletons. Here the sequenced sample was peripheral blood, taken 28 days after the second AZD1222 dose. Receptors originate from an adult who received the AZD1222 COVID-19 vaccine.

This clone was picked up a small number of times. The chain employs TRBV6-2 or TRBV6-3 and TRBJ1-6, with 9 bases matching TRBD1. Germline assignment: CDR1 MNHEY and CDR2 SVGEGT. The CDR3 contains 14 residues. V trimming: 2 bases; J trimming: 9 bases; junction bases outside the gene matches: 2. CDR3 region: CASSYTGGGSPLHF. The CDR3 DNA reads TGTGCCAGCAGTTACACAGGGGGCGGTTCACCCCTCCACTTT.

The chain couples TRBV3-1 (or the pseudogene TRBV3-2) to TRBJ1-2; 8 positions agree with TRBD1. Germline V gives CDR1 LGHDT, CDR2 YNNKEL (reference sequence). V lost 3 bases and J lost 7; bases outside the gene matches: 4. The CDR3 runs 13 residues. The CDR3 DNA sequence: TGTGCCAGCAGCCACAGGGGGCTTGGTGGCTACACCTTC. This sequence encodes CASSHRGLGGYTF.

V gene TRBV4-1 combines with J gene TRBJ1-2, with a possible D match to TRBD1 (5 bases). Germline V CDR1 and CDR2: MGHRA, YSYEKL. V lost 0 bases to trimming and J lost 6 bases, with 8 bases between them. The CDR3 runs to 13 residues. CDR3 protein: CASSQDREDGYTF. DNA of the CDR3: TGCGCCAGCAGCCAAGACAGGGAAGATGGCTACACCTTC.

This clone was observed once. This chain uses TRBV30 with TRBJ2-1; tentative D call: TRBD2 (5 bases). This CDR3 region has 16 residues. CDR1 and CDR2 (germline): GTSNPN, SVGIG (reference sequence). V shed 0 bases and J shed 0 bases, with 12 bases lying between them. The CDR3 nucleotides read TGTGCCTGGAGTGTCGGGCGGGCTAGCTCCTACAATGAGCAGTTCTTC. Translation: CAWSVGRASSYNEQFF.

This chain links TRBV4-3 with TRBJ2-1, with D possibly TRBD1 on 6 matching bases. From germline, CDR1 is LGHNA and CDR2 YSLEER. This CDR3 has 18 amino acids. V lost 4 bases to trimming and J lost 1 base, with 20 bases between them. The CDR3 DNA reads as TGCGCCAGCAGCCCTCCCGTATCGGGTCAGGGGTCCTACAATGAGCAGTTCTTC. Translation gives CASSPPVSGQGSYNEQFF.

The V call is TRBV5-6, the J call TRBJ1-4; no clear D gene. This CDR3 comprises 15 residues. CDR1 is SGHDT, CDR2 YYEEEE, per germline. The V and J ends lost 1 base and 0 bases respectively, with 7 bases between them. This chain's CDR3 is CASSLLGSTNEKLFF. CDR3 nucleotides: TGTGCCAGCAGCTTGTTGGGCTCAACTAATGAAAAACTGTTTTTT.

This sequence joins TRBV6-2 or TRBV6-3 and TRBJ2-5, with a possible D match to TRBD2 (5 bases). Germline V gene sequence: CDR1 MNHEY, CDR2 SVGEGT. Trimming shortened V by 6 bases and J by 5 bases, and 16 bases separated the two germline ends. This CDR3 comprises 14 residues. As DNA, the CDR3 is TGTGCCAGCAGCACCCCTGCACGGAGGGAGACCCAGTACTTC. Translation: CASSTPARRETQYF.

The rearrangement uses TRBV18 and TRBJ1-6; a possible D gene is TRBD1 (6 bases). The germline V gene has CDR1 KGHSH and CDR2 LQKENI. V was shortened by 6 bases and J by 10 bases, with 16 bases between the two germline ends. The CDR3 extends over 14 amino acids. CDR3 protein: CASSPGRGHSPLHF. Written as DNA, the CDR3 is TGTGCCAGCTCCCCAGGCAGGGGACACTCACCCCTCCACTTT.

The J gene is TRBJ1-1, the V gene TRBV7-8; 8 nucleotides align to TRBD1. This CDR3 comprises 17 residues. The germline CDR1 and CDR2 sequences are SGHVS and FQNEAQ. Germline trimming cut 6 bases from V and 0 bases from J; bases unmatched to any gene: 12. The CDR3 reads CASRSRDRFSLNTEAFF. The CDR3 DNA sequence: TGTGCCAGCAGGTCCCGGGACAGGTTCTCCTTGAACACTGAAGCTTTCTTT.

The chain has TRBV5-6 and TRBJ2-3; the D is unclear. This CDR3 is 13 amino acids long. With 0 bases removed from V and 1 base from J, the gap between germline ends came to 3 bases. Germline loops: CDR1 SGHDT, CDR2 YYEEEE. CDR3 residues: CASSLDGTDTQYF. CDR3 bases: TGTGCCAGCAGCTTGGACGGCACAGATACGCAGTATTTT.

CDR3 residues: CASSLHSMRGRADTQYF. In DNA, the CDR3 is TGTGCCAGCAGCTTACATTCCATGCGGGGGCGGGCGGATACGCAGTATTTT. V is TRBV7-8 and J is TRBJ2-3, with a weak D call TRBD2 (7 bases). Trimming left V 2 bases short and J 6 bases short, with 21 bases between. CDR3 length: 17 amino acids. Germline CDR1 reads SGHVS; CDR2 reads FQNEAQ.

This chain's CDR3 is CASSQGDSRPGEQYF. The CDR3 nucleotides are TGCGCCAGCAGCCAAGGGGACTCCCGGCCCGGCGAGCAGTACTTC. J is TRBJ2-7 and V is TRBV4-3, with D possibly matching TRBD2 (6 bases). CDR1 is LGHNA, CDR2 YSLEER, per germline. The CDR3 is 15 residues long. Trimming pared 1 base from V and 6 bases from J, leaving 16 bases between.

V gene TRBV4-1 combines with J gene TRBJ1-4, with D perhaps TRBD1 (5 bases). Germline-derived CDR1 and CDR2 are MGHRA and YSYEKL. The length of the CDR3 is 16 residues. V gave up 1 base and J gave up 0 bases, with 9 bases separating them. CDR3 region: CASSQGTSATNEKLFF. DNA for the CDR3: TGCGCCAGCAGCCAAGGGACATCAGCAACTAATGAAAAACTGTTTTTT.

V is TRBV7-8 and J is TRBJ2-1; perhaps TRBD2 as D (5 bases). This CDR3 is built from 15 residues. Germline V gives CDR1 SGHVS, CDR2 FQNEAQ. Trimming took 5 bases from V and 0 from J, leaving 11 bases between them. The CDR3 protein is CASSQRAGSYNEQFF. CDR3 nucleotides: TGTGCCAGCAGCCAAAGGGCGGGCTCCTACAATGAGCAGTTCTTC.

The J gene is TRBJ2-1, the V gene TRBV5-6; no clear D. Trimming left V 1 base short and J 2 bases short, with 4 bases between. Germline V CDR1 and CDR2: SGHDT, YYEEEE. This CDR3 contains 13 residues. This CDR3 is CASSLTAYNEQFF. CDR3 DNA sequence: TGTGCCAGCAGCTTGACTGCCTACAATGAGCAGTTCTTC.

In DNA, the CDR3 is TGTGCCAGCAGCCCGGGACTCGGGGTCGGGAGTAACACCGGGGAGCTGTTTTTT. Protein: CASSPGLGVGSNTGELFF. The genes are TRBV7-2 and TRBJ2-2; a weak D match, TRBD2 (6 bases). This CDR3 contains 18 residues. Germline CDR1 SGHTA, CDR2 FQGNSA. V was shortened by 5 bases and J by 2 bases, with 21 bases between the two germline ends.

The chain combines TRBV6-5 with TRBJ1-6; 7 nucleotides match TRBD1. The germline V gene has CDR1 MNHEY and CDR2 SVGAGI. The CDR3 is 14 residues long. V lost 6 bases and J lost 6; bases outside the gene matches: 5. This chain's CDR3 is CASRQTGSNSPLHF. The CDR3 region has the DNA TGTGCCAGCAGGCAGACAGGGAGTAATTCACCCCTCCACTTT.

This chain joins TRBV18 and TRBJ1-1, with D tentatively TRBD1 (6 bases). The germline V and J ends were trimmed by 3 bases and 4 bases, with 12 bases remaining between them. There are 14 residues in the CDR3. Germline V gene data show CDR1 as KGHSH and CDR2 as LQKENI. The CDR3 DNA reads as TGTGCCAGCTCACCTGGGGGCGCCGGCACTGAAGCTTTCTTT. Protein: CASSPGGAGTEAFF.